Presented here are 3 T cell receptor beta chains from one specimen sequenced in a study of naive and memory T cell subsets. Study conclusions and caveats: Possibly reflecting memory cells re-expressing CD45RA, a few larger clonotypes occurred in naive repertoires, especially CD8.

The beta constant-region primer was an equimolar mix of two oligonucleotides covering TRBC1 and TRBC2. Four rounds of PCR amplified the ligated cDNA using nested alpha and beta constant-region primers plus SP2. TCRdb reprocessed the UMI-ligation and nested PCR reads with MiXCR, giving one entry per CDR3 protein. This table holds around 160,000 distinct CDR3 sequences, 22% found once. Antigen specificity for these receptors is unknown. The specimen was naive CD4+ T cells from blood. The origin of the receptors is a human donor in good health.

Only a few counts were recorded for this clonotype. The chain joins TRBV20-1 to TRBJ2-7; 11 bases line up with TRBD2. The germline V gene has CDR1 DFQATT and CDR2 SNEGSKA (reference sequence). The CDR3 consists of 15 residues. Losses at the gene ends were 4 bases for V and 2 bases for J; bases not matched to a gene: 7. The chain's CDR3 is CSATIGTSGPYEQYF. The CDR3, as DNA: TGCAGTGCTACTATCGGGACTAGCGGACCCTACGAGCAGTACTTC.

In its sample, this clonotype was seen a few times. The chain joins TRBV20-1 to TRBJ2-3, with D possibly matching TRBD1 (6 bases). This CDR3 has 13 amino acids. Germline V gene data show CDR1 as DFQATT and CDR2 as SNEGSKA (reference sequence). CDR3: CRGALGPTDTQYF. CDR3 nucleotides: TGCAGGGGGGCGCTGGGGCCCACAGATACGCAGTATTTT.

The gene calls are TRBV20-1 and TRBJ2-3, with D perhaps TRBD2 (6 bases). Trimming shortened V by 4 bases and J by 3 bases, and 14 bases separated the two germline ends. This CDR3 is built from 14 residues. Germline values: CDR1 DFQATT, CDR2 SNEGSKA (reference sequence). CDR3 region: CSAKGGVPTDTQYF. The DNA for the CDR3 is TGCAGTGCTAAAGGCGGGGTACCTACAGATACGCAGTATTTT.